This entry lists 18 T cell receptor beta chains sequenced from one sample in a study of T-cell memory formation after mild COVID-19. TCRdb reanalysed the 5' RACE reads using MiXCR and keeps one entry per CDR3 protein. Of 100,000 to 150,000 distinct CDR3 sequences in the sample, 5% to 6.5% were seen once. Input material: PBMCs or a T cell subset sorted from them (not recorded which). All receptors derive from an adult woman who had mild COVID-19 (a few samples of this study predate the infection). Cell type and time point are not known.

This chain connects TRBV29-1 to TRBJ2-1, with a weak D call TRBD2 (6 bases). Germline values: CDR1 SQVTM, CDR2 ANQGSEA. V lost 4 bases and J lost 1, with 14 bases in between. This CDR3 region has 15 residues. The CDR3 DNA reads as TGCAGCGTTGTGGCGGGACGGATTTCCTACAATGAGCAGTTCTTC. This encodes CSVVAGRISYNEQFF.

This clonotype was detected ten times or more. The chain combines TRBV6-5 with TRBJ2-7, with unresolved D. Trimming shortened V by 8 bases and J by 0 bases, and 14 bases separated the two germline ends. The CDR3 has 14 amino acids. Looked up from germline, CDR1 is MNHEY and CDR2 is SVGAGI. CDR3 sequence reads: CASGLVGSSYEQYF. The CDR3 DNA follows: TGTGCCAGCGGCCTGGTAGGGTCCTCCTACGAGCAGTACTTC.

A few counts support this clonotype. The rearrangement links TRBV5-1 to TRBJ2-2; tentatively, D is TRBD2 (5 bases). V was shortened by 2 bases and J by 1 base, with 12 bases between the two germline ends. There are 16 residues in the CDR3. Germline CDR1 is SGHRS and CDR2 is YFSETQ. The CDR3 sequence: CASSLPGAGNTGELFF. CDR3 coding DNA: TGCGCCAGCAGCTTACCGGGCGCGGGGAACACCGGGGAGCTGTTTTTT. The full variable domain, rest sourced from reference TRBV5-1 and TRBJ2-2, is KAGVTQTPRYLIKTRGQQVTLSCSPISGHRSVSWYQQTPGQGLQFLFEYFSETQRNKGNFPGRFSGRQFSNSRSEMNVSTLELGDSALYLCASSLPGAGNTGELFFGEGSRLTVL.

The chain joins TRBV13 to TRBJ2-4; no reliable D call. Germline CDR1 is PRHDT and CDR2 is FYEKMQ (reference sequence). The CDR3 is made up of 12 amino acids. V lost 5 bases to trimming and J lost 7 bases, with 9 bases between them. The CDR3 nucleotides are TGTGCCAGCAGCCTACGGTTTAACATTCAGTACTTC. Amino acids: CASSLRFNIQYF. The entire variable domain, with the rest obtained from reference TRBV13 and TRBJ2-4, is as follows: AAGVIQSPRHLIKEKRETATLKCYPIPRHDTVYWYQQGPGQDPQFLISFYEKMQSDKGSIPDRFSAQQFSDYHSELNMSSLELGDSALYFCASSLRFNIQYFGAGTRLSVL.

This chain connects TRBV3-1 to TRBJ1-4; D uncertain. The CDR3 runs 13 residues. Germline V gene lookup returns CDR1 LGHDT and CDR2 YNNKEL (reference sequence). V gave up 11 bases and J gave up 7 bases, with 17 bases separating them. The CDR3 DNA is TGTGCCGTACGGAACAGAGGGAGTGAAAAACTGTTTTTT. Its translation is CAVRNRGSEKLFF.

The chain links TRBV4-3 to TRBJ2-2; the D is unclear. Germline CDR1 and CDR2: LGHNA and YSLEER. The CDR3 is made up of 15 amino acids. With 0 bases removed from V and 2 bases from J, the gap between germline ends came to 7 bases. The CDR3, as DNA: TGCGCCAGCAGCCAAGAAGGGCATAACACCGGGGAGCTGTTTTTT. It translates to CASSQEGHNTGELFF.

The table lists this clonotype with many counts. This chain connects TRBV4-2 to TRBJ1-5; 7 bases agree with TRBD1. Germline V gene sequence: CDR1 LGHNA, CDR2 YNFKEQ. The trim removed 3 bases at V and 4 bases at J, leaving 9 bases unmatched. The CDR3 totals 16 residues. CDR3 amino acids: CASSQDPGRGNQPQHF. The CDR3 DNA is TGTGCCAGCAGCCAGGATCCCGGCAGGGGGAATCAGCCCCAGCATTTT.

This clonotype occurred many times. For the CDR3, the DNA is TGTGCCAGCAGTTACTCGTCTGTAGGGTACCTGCGGCCGTACGAGCAGTACTTC. Translated: CASSYSSVGYLRPYEQYF. The chain carries TRBV6-5 and TRBJ2-7; D gene ambiguous. V was trimmed by 0 bases and J by 4 bases, leaving 22 bases between them. The CDR3 is made up of 18 amino acids. Germline V gives CDR1 MNHEY, CDR2 SVGAGI.

This clonotype was seen many times. The J gene is TRBJ2-1, the V gene TRBV11-2; D remains ambiguous. The V gene lost 3 bases and the J gene lost 7 bases, with 31 bases spanning the gap. The CDR3 runs to 20 residues. Germline V CDR1 and CDR2: SGHAT, FQNNGV. The DNA for the CDR3 is TGTGCCAGCAGCTTCGAGTCATTCTCTTTATTGTCTTCGGTTCGTAATGAGCAGTTCTTC. This gives the protein CASSFESFSLLSSVRNEQFF.

In its sample, this clonotype was seen a few times. The chain has TRBV6-6 and TRBJ2-7; TRBD2 is a possible D gene (7 bases). Trimming shortened V by 6 bases and J by 6 bases, and 21 bases separated the two germline ends. Looked up from germline, CDR1 is MNHNY and CDR2 is SVGAGI (reference sequence). The CDR3 consists of 15 residues. The CDR3 reads CASRGASGTSAEQYF. DNA for the CDR3: TGTGCCAGCAGGGGGGCAAGCGGGACATCTGCCGAGCAGTACTTC.

The chain uses TRBV12-3 or TRBV12-4 and TRBJ2-7; maybe TRBD1 (5 bases). CDR3 length equals 16 residues. Trimming took off 5 bases at V and 2 bases at J, with 19 bases between the two ends. CDR3 DNA sequence: TGTGCCAGCAGTGGCGCCCCAGGGTCCGTTGCCTACGAGCAGTACTTC. Translated: CASSGAPGSVAYEQYF.

This clonotype was seen ten or more times. The CDR3 nucleotides read TGTGCCAGCATGGGGTCCCCTACGAGGGGGCGGGAGACCCAGTACTTC. This sequence encodes CASMGSPTRGRETQYF. J is TRBJ2-5 and V is TRBV12-3 or TRBV12-4; TRBD1 matches at 7 bases. V shed 7 bases and J 5 bases; nucleotides not matched to a gene: 16. The CDR3 is 16 residues long.

J is TRBJ2-2 and V is TRBV29-1; 7 bases match TRBD1. There are 15 residues in the CDR3. V shed 5 bases, J shed 0 bases, and the junction held 6 bases outside the gene matches. Germline V gives CDR1 SQVTM, CDR2 ANQGSEA. The CDR3 bases are TGCAGCGTTCTCCCTCAGGGGGCGAACACCGGGGAGCTGTTTTTT. It encodes CSVLPQGANTGELFF.

This chain links TRBV12-3 or TRBV12-4 with TRBJ2-3; the match to TRBD2 covers 14 bases. CDR3 length: 13 amino acids. V was clipped by 6 bases and J by 11 bases; unmatched bases: 4. CDR3 protein: CASSRGLAGGQYF. In DNA form, the CDR3 reads TGTGCCAGCAGCCGAGGACTAGCGGGGGGGCAGTATTTT.

The chain has TRBV5-1 and TRBJ1-2; D is perhaps TRBD1 (5 bases). CDR1 and CDR2 from the germline V gene are SGHRS and YFSETQ. CDR3 size: 15 residues. Trimming removed 0 bases at V and 0 bases at J, with 9 bases between. The CDR3 loop is CASSLVGTPNYGYTF. As DNA, the CDR3 is TGCGCCAGCAGCTTGGTCGGGACCCCTAACTATGGCTACACCTTC.

The J gene is TRBJ2-7, the V gene TRBV3-1, with a weak D call TRBD2 (5 bases). Trimming cost V 1 base and J 2 bases, with 12 bases left between them. CDR3 length equals 15 residues. Per germline, CDR1 LGHDT and CDR2 YNNKEL (reference sequence). CDR3 residues: CASSQGGILPYEQYF. CDR3 nucleotides: TGTGCCAGCAGCCAAGGAGGGATACTACCCTACGAGCAGTACTTC.

The rearrangement links TRBV5-1 to TRBJ2-7, with 7 bases matching TRBD1. CDR1 and CDR2 (germline): SGHRS, YFSETQ. After removal of 3 bases from V and 4 bases from J, the junction contained 4 bases not matched to a gene. This CDR3 is 13 amino acids long. The CDR3 here is CASSWGTEYEQYF. The CDR3 DNA is TGCGCCAGCAGCTGGGGGACAGAGTACGAGCAGTACTTC.

This clonotype was seen only a few times. The J gene is TRBJ2-1, the V gene TRBV5-1, with D possibly matching TRBD1 (6 bases). CDR3 size: 14 residues. Germline V gene sequence: CDR1 SGHRS, CDR2 YFSETQ. The V and J ends lost 7 bases and 4 bases respectively, with 15 bases between them. As DNA, the CDR3 is TGCGCCAGCCACCGGGACAAGGCTTACAATGAGCAGTTCTTC. Translating gives CASHRDKAYNEQFF. The variable domain in full, completed from reference TRBV5-1 and TRBJ2-1, reads KAGVTQTPRYLIKTRGQQVTLSCSPISGHRSVSWYQQTPGQGLQFLFEYFSETQRNKGNFPGRFSGRQFSNSRSEMNVSTLELGDSALYLCASHRDKAYNEQFFGPGTRLTVL.